The present T cell receptor beta chain was sequenced within a study of response to subunit inactivated influenza vaccine. One entry per CDR3 protein, called by TCRdb with MiXCR from the RT-PCR reads. The table has about 170,000 distinct CDR3 sequences, about 12% seen once; the top ten hold less than 30%. CDR1 SEHNR and CDR2 FQNEAQ come from the germline V gene (reference sequence). V lost 5 bases, J lost 0 bases, and 11 bases lay in between. CDR3 length: 15 amino acids. This sample also belongs to another study, concerning T cells expressing NK-cell markers. That study adds: Libraries used 5'RACE template switching adding universal primer site and UMIs.

The chain has TRBV7-9 and TRBJ2-1; TRBD1 might be the D (6 bases). The clonotype comes from a man aged 45-65 years who received an inactivated influenza vaccine. The sequences come from CD8+ T cells sorted from PBMCs, collected 12 days after vaccination. The CDR3 protein is CASSATGSSYNEQFF. CDR3 DNA: TGTGCCAGCAGCGCCACAGGGAGCTCCTACAATGAGCAGTTCTTC.